Following are 3 T cell receptor beta chains from one sample sequenced in a study of CD8 T cells in ankylosing spondylitis. TCRdb fed the 5' RACE reads into MiXCR, producing one record per CDR3 protein. The sample has roughly 160,000 distinct CDR3 sequences, around a tenth seen once. The sample consisted of blood, either unsorted or a sorted T cell fraction (not recorded which). The origin of the receptors is a male donor with ankylosing spondylitis or in good health (not recorded which).

Ten or more counts support this clonotype. In nucleotides, the CDR3 is TGTGCCAGCAGCCTCCGCCCTCTTACAGGGCTGAGGGACACTGAAGCTTTCTTT. It codes for CASSLRPLTGLRDTEAFF. J is TRBJ1-1 and V is TRBV11-2; the D gene is possibly TRBD1 (6 bases). The V gene's germline CDR1 is SGHAT and CDR2 FQNNGV. With 5 bases removed from V and 3 bases from J, the gap between germline ends came to 25 bases. This CDR3 comprises 18 residues.

The chain is built from TRBV3-1 and TRBJ1-2, with 8 bases matching TRBD1. V shed 3 bases, J shed 7 bases, and the junction held 7 bases outside the gene matches. The germline CDR1 and CDR2 sequences are LGHDT and YNNKEL (reference sequence). The CDR3 length is 14 residues. The CDR3 sequence is CASSHSDRVGGYTF. The CDR3, as DNA: TGTGCCAGCAGCCACTCGGACAGGGTGGGTGGCTACACCTTC.

This clonotype was detected many times. CDR3 coding DNA: TGTGCCAGCAGTCCCGACACTTTCCAAGGCTACACCTTC. Translation gives CASSPDTFQGYTF. This rearrangement joins TRBV12-3 or TRBV12-4 to TRBJ1-2; D ambiguous. This CDR3 region has 13 residues. Trimming cost V 5 bases and J 8 bases, with 15 bases left between them.